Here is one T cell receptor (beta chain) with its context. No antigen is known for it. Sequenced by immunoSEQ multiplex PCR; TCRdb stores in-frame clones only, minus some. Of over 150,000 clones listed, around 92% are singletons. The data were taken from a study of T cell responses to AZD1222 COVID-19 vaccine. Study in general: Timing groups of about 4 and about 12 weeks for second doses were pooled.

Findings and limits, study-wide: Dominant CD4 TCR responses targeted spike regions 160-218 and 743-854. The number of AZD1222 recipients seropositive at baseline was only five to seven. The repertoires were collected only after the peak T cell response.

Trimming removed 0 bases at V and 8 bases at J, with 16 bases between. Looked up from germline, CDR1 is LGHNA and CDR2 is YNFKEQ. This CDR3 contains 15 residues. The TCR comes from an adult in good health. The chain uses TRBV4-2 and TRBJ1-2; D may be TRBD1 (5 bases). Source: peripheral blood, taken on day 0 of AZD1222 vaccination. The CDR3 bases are TGTGCCAGCAGCCAAGAATTGAGCAGGGAGTACGGCTACACCTTC. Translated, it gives CASSQELSREYGYTF.